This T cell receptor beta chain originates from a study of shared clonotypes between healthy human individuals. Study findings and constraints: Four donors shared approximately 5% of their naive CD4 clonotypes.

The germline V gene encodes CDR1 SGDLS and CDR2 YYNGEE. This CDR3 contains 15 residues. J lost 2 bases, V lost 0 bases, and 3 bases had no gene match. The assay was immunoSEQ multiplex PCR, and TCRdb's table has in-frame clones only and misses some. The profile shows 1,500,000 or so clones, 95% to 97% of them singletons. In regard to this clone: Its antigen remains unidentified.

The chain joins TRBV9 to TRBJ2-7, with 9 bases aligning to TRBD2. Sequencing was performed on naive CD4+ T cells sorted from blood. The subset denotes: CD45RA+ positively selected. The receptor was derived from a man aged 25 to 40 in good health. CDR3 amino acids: CASSVEVAGAYEQYF. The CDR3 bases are TGTGCCAGCAGCGTAGAAGTAGCGGGAGCCTACGAGCAGTACTTC.